One T cell receptor (beta chain) is described in this entry. The CDR3 spans 15 residues. The J segment lost 5 bases and the V segment lost 4 bases, leaving 9 bases of the junction unmatched. Germline V gene sequence: CDR1 SGHTA, CDR2 FQGNSA. Generated by immunoSEQ multiplex PCR, the TCRdb table keeps only in-frame clones and is missing some. The table lists approximately 50,000 clones, approximately 90% of them singletons. This sample was taken from a study of CD4 T cells in relation to SARS-CoV-2 and coronaviruses. This chain uses TRBV7-2 with TRBJ2-5; 8 nucleotides line up with TRBD1. The sequence came from an adult with COVID-19. The specimen was naive CD4+ T cells from PBMCs. Subset given: naive CD4+ T cells isolated by negative enrichment. CDR3 amino acids: CASSSQTGVAETQYF. In nucleotides, the CDR3 is TGTGCCAGCAGCTCCCAGACAGGGGTGGCGGAGACCCAGTACTTC.